This T cell receptor (beta chain) was sequenced during a study of blood T cell repertoires in COVID-19. Authors' methods: The authors estimated nucleated cell counts from reference gene primer amplification. The protocol was immunoSEQ multiplex PCR, while the TCRdb copy is restricted to in-frame clones and leaves out a portion. That table supplies the V and J calls and clone size; D and trimming were determined from the DNA. The top ten hold roughly 5% of the sample, which has about 130,000 clones, 74% seen once. The CDR3 has 16 residues. Germline V lookup: CDR1 KGHSH, CDR2 LQKENI. Between the trimmed V and J ends, which lost 8 bases and 2 bases, there was a span of 20 bases.

The chain uses TRBV18 and TRBJ2-3; D possibly corresponds to TRBD1 (6 bases). The sequence was collected from a man in his sixties with acute or convalescent COVID-19. The specimen was peripheral blood. CDR3 region: CASESGGGQNTDTQYF. In nucleotides, the CDR3 is TGTGCCAGCGAATCCGGAGGCGGACAGAACACAGATACGCAGTATTTT.